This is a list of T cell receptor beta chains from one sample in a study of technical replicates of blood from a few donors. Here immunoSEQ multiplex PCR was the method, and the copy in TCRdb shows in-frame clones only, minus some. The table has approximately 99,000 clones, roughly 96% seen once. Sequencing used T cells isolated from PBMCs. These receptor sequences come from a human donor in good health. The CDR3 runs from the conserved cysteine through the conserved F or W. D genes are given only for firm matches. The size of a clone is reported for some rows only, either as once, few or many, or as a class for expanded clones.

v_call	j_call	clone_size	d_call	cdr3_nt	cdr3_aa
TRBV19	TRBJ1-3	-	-	TGTGCCAGTAGTACCGGCAGGGTATTCGTCGGAAACACCATATATTTT	CASSTGRVFVGNTIYF
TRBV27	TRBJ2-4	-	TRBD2	TGTGCCAGCGGACGGGAGGGAGCCAAAAACATTCAGTACTTC	CASGREGAKNIQYF
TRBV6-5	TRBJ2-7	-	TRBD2	TGTGCCAGCACCCGGACTAGCGGGAATTCCTACGAGCAGTACTTC	CASTRTSGNSYEQYF
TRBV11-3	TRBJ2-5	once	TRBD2	TGTGCCAGCAGCTCCAGACTAGCGGGAGGTGTAGAGACCCAGTACTTC	CASSSRLAGGVETQYF
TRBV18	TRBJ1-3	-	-	TGTGCCAGCTCACCCGACAGGCTCTCTGGAAACACCATATATTTT	CASSPDRLSGNTIYF
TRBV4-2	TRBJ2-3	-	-	TGTGCCAGCAGCCAAGAGATTCGTAGCCGAATCACAGATACGCAGTATTTT	CASSQEIRSRITDTQYF
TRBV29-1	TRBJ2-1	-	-	TGCAGCGTTAACCGGGGGATTATGTACAATGAGCAGTTCTTC	CSVNRGIMYNEQFF
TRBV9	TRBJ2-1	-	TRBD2	TGTGCCAGCAGCGTAGACAGCGGGAGGGAATACAATGAGCAGTTCTTC	CASSVDSGREYNEQFF
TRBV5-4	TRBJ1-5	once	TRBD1	TGTGCCAGCAGTAATACAGGGGATAGCAATCAGCCCCAGCATTTT	CASSNTGDSNQPQHF
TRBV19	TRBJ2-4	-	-	TGTGCCAGTAGCGGGACACACGGACTAGCCAAAAACATTCAGTACTTC	CASSGTHGLAKNIQYF